Below, 26 T cell receptor beta chains from the same sample are listed, as sequenced in a study of CD8+ T cells in alopecia areata. Sequencing templates came from extracted RNA that was reverse transcribed into cDNA. The assay was immunoSEQ multiplex PCR, and TCRdb's table has in-frame clones only and misses some. The sample records about 130,000 clones, around three fifths being singletons. The sample consisted of CD4+ T cells sorted from blood, taken at week 0. These receptor sequences come from a human donor with alopecia areata.

The chain recombines TRBV7-9 with TRBJ2-7, with 9 bases lining up with TRBD2. Germline V CDR1 and CDR2: SEHNR, FQNEAQ (reference sequence). With 5 bases clipped from V and 7 bases from J, the junction kept 9 bases outside the gene matches. The CDR3 totals 14 residues. In DNA form, the CDR3 reads TGTGCCAGCAGCCCGATAGCGGGGGCGGGGGAGCAGTACTTC. Its translation: CASSPIAGAGEQYF.

The chain joins TRBV5-8 to TRBJ2-5, with 7 bases identical to TRBD1. Germline CDR1 and CDR2: SGHTS and YDEGEE. The V gene end was trimmed by 0 bases and the J gene end by 7 bases; junction bases not matched to a gene: 15. The CDR3 runs 17 residues. CDR3 amino acids: CASSLAVRGPNPATQYF. The DNA of the CDR3 is TGTGCCAGCAGCTTGGCCGTAAGGGGGCCTAACCCGGCGACCCAGTACTTC.

This clone was counted between two and nine times. V usage is TRBV7-9 and J usage is TRBJ1-2; TRBD1 aligns across 7 bases. Per germline, CDR1 SEHNR and CDR2 FQNEAQ (reference sequence). This CDR3 is 15 amino acids long. V was clipped by 5 bases and J by 7 bases; unmatched bases: 13. The CDR3, as DNA: TGTGCCAGCAGCCCACCTGACAGGGTTCTTCTTGGCTACACCTTC. Amino acid sequence: CASSPPDRVLLGYTF.

V and J are TRBV10-3 and TRBJ2-3; a weak D match, TRBD2 (6 bases). Germline assignment: CDR1 ENHRY and CDR2 SYGVKD. The CDR3 length is 14 residues. V lost 0 bases and J lost 5, with 9 bases in between. The CDR3, as DNA: TGTGCCATCAGTGAGTCGACGGAGGGAGATACGCAGTATTTT. Protein sequence: CAISESTEGDTQYF.

The rearrangement uses TRBV19 and TRBJ1-2; 7 bases align to TRBD1. This CDR3 region has 14 residues. The ends lost 3 bases at V and 4 bases at J; junction bases unmatched: 5. Per the germline V gene, CDR1 is LNHDA and CDR2 is SQIVND (reference sequence). The CDR3 DNA is TGTGCCAGTAGTATTTTGGACAGGTCCTATGGCTACACCTTC. As protein: CASSILDRSYGYTF.

Turning to this clone: The same CDR3 also results from other DNA sequences found in this sample. This sequence joins TRBV20-1 and TRBJ2-3, with a tentative D call TRBD2 (5 bases). Between the trimmed V and J ends, which lost 6 bases and 6 bases, there was a span of 10 bases. The germline V gene has CDR1 DFQATT and CDR2 SNEGSKA (reference sequence). The CDR3 consists of 11 residues. DNA for the CDR3: TGCAGTGCGAGCCCGGGGGATACGCAGTATTTT. It encodes CSASPGDTQYF.

This clone was detected once. The V and J genes are TRBV4-3 and TRBJ2-5; D is unclear. This CDR3 has 12 amino acids. V lost 4 bases, J lost 5 bases, and 8 bases lay in between. Germline loops: CDR1 LGHNA, CDR2 YSLEER. CDR3 sequence (DNA): TGCGCCAGCAGCCGCTCCTGTGAGACCCAGTACTTC. Protein sequence: CASSRSCETQYF.

The chain is built from TRBV19 and TRBJ2-5; TRBD2 is a possible D gene (5 bases). Trimming cost V 5 bases and J 9 bases, with 16 bases left between them. The CDR3 consists of 13 residues. Per germline, CDR1 LNHDA and CDR2 SQIVND (reference sequence). The CDR3 is CASSPGNTPAQYF. Written as DNA, the CDR3 is TGTGCCAGTAGTCCCGGGAACACCCCGGCCCAGTACTTC.

The chain recombines TRBV28 with TRBJ2-7, with 7 nucleotides matching TRBD1. With 5 bases clipped from V and 0 bases from J, the junction kept 4 bases outside the gene matches. Germline lookup yields CDR1 MDHEN and CDR2 SYDVKM. The CDR3 runs to 14 residues. The CDR3 loop is CASSITGDSYEQYF. CDR3 bases: TGTGCCAGCAGTATCACAGGGGACTCCTACGAGCAGTACTTC.

The chain has TRBV5-1 and TRBJ1-2, with 7 bases matching TRBD1. Germline loops: CDR1 SGHRS, CDR2 YFSETQ. The trim removed 4 bases at V and 0 bases at J, leaving 6 bases unmatched. The CDR3 is 15 amino acids. CDR3 sequence (DNA): TGCGCCAGCAGCGTCGGGACAGATACTAACTATGGCTACACCTTC. Amino acids: CASSVGTDTNYGYTF. Looking up the rest from reference TRBV5-1 and TRBJ1-2 gives the full variable domain: KAGVTQTPRYLIKTRGQQVTLSCSPISGHRSVSWYQQTPGQGLQFLFEYFSETQRNKGNFPGRFSGRQFSNSRSEMNVSTLELGDSALYLCASSVGTDTNYGYTFGSGTRLTVV.

Concerning this clone itself: The junction departs from the called germline gene at one end, perhaps through a read error. The rearrangement links TRBV7-9 to TRBJ2-3; D is ambiguous. CDR1 is SEHNR, CDR2 FQNEAQ, per germline (reference sequence). This CDR3 is 13 amino acids long. CDR3: CAGRTRYTDTQYF. The CDR3 nucleotides are TGCGCCGGGCGAACGAGATACACAGATACGCAGTATTTT.

The chain has TRBV28 and TRBJ2-3; D is unclear. From germline, CDR1 is MDHEN and CDR2 SYDVKM. This CDR3 has 13 amino acids. Trimming removed 6 bases from V and 0 bases from J, with 7 bases in between. The CDR3 sequence is CASSASSTDTQYF. Written as DNA, the CDR3 is TGTGCCAGCAGCGCGTCGAGCACAGATACGCAGTATTTT.

The gene calls are TRBV5-1 and TRBJ2-7, with 7 positions matching TRBD1. The V segment lost 4 bases and the J segment 3 bases; nucleotides outside the gene matches: 10. This CDR3 contains 15 residues. Germline V lookup: CDR1 SGHRS, CDR2 YFSETQ. The CDR3 region has the DNA TGCGCCAGCAGCACAACCCGCACAGGGGTCTACGAGCAGTACTTC. It codes for CASSTTRTGVYEQYF.

This clone has only a few counts. V is TRBV7-9 and J is TRBJ1-1; the D is unclear. The germline V gene encodes CDR1 SEHNR and CDR2 FQNEAQ (reference sequence). CDR3 length: 14 residues. V lost 6 bases, J lost 3 bases, and 14 bases lay in between. The CDR3 is CASSNQDGHTEAFF. The CDR3 DNA reads as TGTGCCAGCAGTAATCAAGACGGCCACACTGAAGCTTTCTTT.

This clone occurred a few times. The chain combines TRBV6-5 with TRBJ1-1, with 8 bases identical to TRBD1. Trimming took 10 bases from V and 8 from J; bases not matched to a gene: 9. There are 12 residues in the CDR3. Germline V CDR1 and CDR2: MNHEY, SVGAGI. CDR3 DNA sequence: TGTGCCACCAGGGAAGGACAGGGCGAAGCTTTCTTT. It specifies CATREGQGEAFF.

The rearrangement links TRBV10-3 to TRBJ1-1; 7 bases are a match to TRBD1. The CDR3 consists of 14 residues. CDR1 is ENHRY and CDR2 is SYGVKD in the germline V gene. Losses at the gene ends were 2 bases for V and 4 bases for J; bases not matched to a gene: 4. This CDR3 is CAISEPTGSTEAFF. The CDR3 DNA is TGTGCCATCAGTGAGCCGACAGGGAGCACTGAAGCTTTCTTT.

The chain joins TRBV7-9 to TRBJ2-3; D is possibly TRBD2 (6 bases). Germline V CDR1 and CDR2: SEHNR, FQNEAQ (reference sequence). V lost 4 bases, J lost 6 bases, and 14 bases lay in between. This CDR3 has 14 amino acids. The CDR3 spells CASSSRTSGDTQYF. The DNA of the CDR3 is TGTGCCAGCAGCTCTAGGACCAGCGGGGATACGCAGTATTTT.

This clone was observed a handful of times. The CDR3 here is CASSPTYRGQQETQYF. The CDR3 bases are TGCGCCAGCAGCCCTACATACCGCGGACAGCAAGAGACCCAGTACTTC. This chain joins TRBV5-1 and TRBJ2-5, with D possibly matching TRBD1 (6 bases). Germline assignment: CDR1 SGHRS and CDR2 YFSETQ. The CDR3 contains 16 residues. The V and J ends lost 4 bases and 2 bases respectively, with 18 bases between them.

The chain combines TRBV29-1 with TRBJ1-2; 7 bases match TRBD1. Germline values: CDR1 SQVTM, CDR2 ANQGSEA. The ends lost 6 bases at V and 2 bases at J; junction bases unmatched: 18. The CDR3 contains 17 residues. CDR3 amino acids: CSVLGAGGSKGNYGYTF. In DNA form, the CDR3 reads TGCAGCGTGCTGGGGGCAGGGGGATCGAAGGGCAACTATGGCTACACCTTC.

The rearrangement joins TRBV27 to TRBJ1-4, with D perhaps TRBD1 (5 bases). Germline CDR1 and CDR2: MNHEY and SMNVEV (reference sequence). V lost 4 bases, J lost 3 bases, and 9 bases lay in between. The CDR3 covers 14 residues. The CDR3: CASSYRGPNEKLFF. The CDR3, as DNA: TGTGCCAGCAGTTACCGGGGCCCTAATGAAAAACTGTTTTTT.

V is TRBV4-1 and J is TRBJ2-3, with TRBD2 matching over 11 bases. The J segment lost 4 bases and the V segment lost 2 bases, leaving 5 bases of the junction unmatched. The CDR3 extends over 16 amino acids. CDR1 MGHRA and CDR2 YSYEKL come from the germline V gene. The CDR3 nucleotides are TGCGCCAGCAGCCAACCTACTAGCGGGGGTCCAGATACGCAGTATTTT. Translation: CASSQPTSGGPDTQYF.

In its sample, this clone was seen a few times. The chain has TRBV6-5 and TRBJ1-2; 9 bases map to TRBD1. This CDR3 has 12 residues. The ends lost 7 bases at V and 6 bases at J; junction bases unmatched: 3. Germline CDR1 is MNHEY and CDR2 is SVGAGI. The CDR3 nucleotides read TGTGCCAGCACCCGGACAGGGGATGGCTACACCTTC. The encoded protein is CASTRTGDGYTF.

The genes are TRBV29-1 and TRBJ1-1; 8 bases fit TRBD1. There are 14 residues in the CDR3. Trimming removed 7 bases from V and 4 bases from J; junction bases left unmatched: 11. CDR1 and CDR2 from the germline V gene are SQVTM and ANQGSEA. The CDR3 protein is CSAGHGTGGTEAFF. Written as DNA, the CDR3 is TGCAGCGCCGGACACGGGACAGGAGGCACTGAAGCTTTCTTT.

The CDR3 nucleotides are TGCAGCGTTGCCTCGAACCCTAACACTGAAGCTTTCTTT. It specifies CSVASNPNTEAFF. This sequence joins TRBV29-1 and TRBJ1-1; D uncertain. Looked up from germline, CDR1 is SQVTM and CDR2 is ANQGSEA. This CDR3 is 13 amino acids long. Trimming cost V 4 bases and J 2 bases, with 11 bases left between them.

This clone was counted a single time. The chain combines TRBV6-1 with TRBJ1-1; TRBD1 aligns across 10 bases. Germline V lookup: CDR1 MNHNS, CDR2 SASEGT. V was clipped by 7 bases and J by 8 bases; unmatched bases: 7. The CDR3 is made up of 13 amino acids. The CDR3 DNA is TGTGCCAGCATCGGGACAGGGGCCTCCGAAGCTTTCTTT. Protein: CASIGTGASEAFF.

Here the CDR3 DNA reads TGTGCCAGCATTCTTTCCCCCCGGGGGGGCCACAATGAGCAGTTCTTC. Protein sequence: CASILSPRGGHNEQFF. The genes are TRBV6-6 and TRBJ2-1; 8 nucleotides match TRBD2. Trimming at V came to 7 bases and at J to 5 bases, leaving 13 bases not matched to a gene. The CDR3 is 16 amino acids. Per germline, CDR1 MNHNY and CDR2 SVGAGI (reference sequence).